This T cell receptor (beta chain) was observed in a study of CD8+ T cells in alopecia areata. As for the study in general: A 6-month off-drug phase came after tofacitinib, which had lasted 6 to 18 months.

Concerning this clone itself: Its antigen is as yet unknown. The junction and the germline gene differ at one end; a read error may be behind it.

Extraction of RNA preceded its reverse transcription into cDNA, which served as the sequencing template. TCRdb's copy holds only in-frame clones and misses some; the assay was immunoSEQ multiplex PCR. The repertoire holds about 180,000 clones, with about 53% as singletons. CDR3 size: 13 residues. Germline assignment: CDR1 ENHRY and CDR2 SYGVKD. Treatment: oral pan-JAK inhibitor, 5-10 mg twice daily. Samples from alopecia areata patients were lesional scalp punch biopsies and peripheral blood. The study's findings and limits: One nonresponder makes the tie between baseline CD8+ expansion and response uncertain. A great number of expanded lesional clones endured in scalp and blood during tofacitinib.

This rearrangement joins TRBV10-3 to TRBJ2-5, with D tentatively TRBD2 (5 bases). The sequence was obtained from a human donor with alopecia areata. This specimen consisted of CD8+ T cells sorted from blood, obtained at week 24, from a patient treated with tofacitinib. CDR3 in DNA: TGTGCCAGCAGTAGGTCGAGAGGGGAGACCCAGTACTTC. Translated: CASSRSRGETQYF.